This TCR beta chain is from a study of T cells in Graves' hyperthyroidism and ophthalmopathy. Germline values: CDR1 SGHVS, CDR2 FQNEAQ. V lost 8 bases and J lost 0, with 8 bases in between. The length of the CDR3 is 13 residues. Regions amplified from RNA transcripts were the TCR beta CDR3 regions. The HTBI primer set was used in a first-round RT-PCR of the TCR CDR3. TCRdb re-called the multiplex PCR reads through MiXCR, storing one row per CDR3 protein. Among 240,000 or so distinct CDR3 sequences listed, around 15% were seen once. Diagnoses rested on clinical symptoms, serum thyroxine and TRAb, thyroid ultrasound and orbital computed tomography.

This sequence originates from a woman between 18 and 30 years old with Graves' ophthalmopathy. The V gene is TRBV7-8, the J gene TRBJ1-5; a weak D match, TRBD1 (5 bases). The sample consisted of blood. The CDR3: CASGGFSNQPQHF. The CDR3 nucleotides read TGTGCCAGCGGGGGATTTAGCAATCAGCCCCAGCATTTT.